This T cell receptor (gamma chain) derives from a study of gamma-delta chains in newborns, infants, children. Note on this clone: The amino acid sequence in TCRdb belongs to a much larger clone and departs from this DNA's translation at residue 4, likely a sequencing read error; the sequence shown is translated from the DNA.

Germline V gene lookup returns CDR1 VTNTFY and CDR2 YDVSTARD (reference sequence). The CDR3 runs to 16 residues. TCRdb reanalyzed the reads using CATT. The sample records roughly 800 gamma-chain clones, 2% to 2.5% being singletons. Sequencing used blood. The clonotype was recovered from a child who was a newborn, infant or young child, either healthy, febrile or measles-vaccinated (not recorded which). This chain connects TRGV3 to TRGJ1 or TRGJ2. CDR3 sequence reads: CATRDRPPGFYYKKLF. The CDR3, as DNA: TGTGCCACCCGGGACAGGCCACCGGGGTTTTATTATAAGAAACTCTTT.